Following are 23 T cell receptor beta chains from one sample sequenced in a study of Tregs in tolerant kidney transplant recipients (dated by TCRdb to the late 2010s). Libraries were prepared through the immunoSEQ multiplex PCR assay. The table was pulled from immuneACCESS by TCRdb, which kept in-frame rearrangements only. Such tables lose some clones; where checked, under half of the loss comes from unresolved V genes, and the rest has no known cause. The sample table shows tens of thousands of clones, and about 91% are seen once. Together, the top ten hold nearly 15% of the sample. The transplants used related donors along with nonmyeloablative bone marrow transplantation, and in the human trials mixed chimerism was transient. The sample was CD8+ T cells from blood (PBMCs), taken 24 months after the transplant. All receptors derive from a human patient who received a combined kidney and bone marrow transplant. Some T cells may originate with the graft donor following a transplant.

J is TRBJ2-5 and V is TRBV15; 8 bases map to TRBD2. This CDR3 has 15 amino acids. Germline trimming cut 0 bases from V and 7 bases from J; bases unmatched to any gene: 7. Germline-derived CDR1 and CDR2 are LNHNV and YYDKDF (reference sequence). This CDR3 is CATSRDSRGAGTQYF. As DNA, the CDR3 is TGTGCCACCAGCAGAGATTCGCGGGGGGCTGGGACCCAGTACTTC. Variable domain in full (rest from reference TRBV15 and TRBJ2-5): DAMVIQNPRYQVTQFGKPVTLSCSQTLNHNVMYWYQQKSSQAPKLLFHYYDKDFNNEADTPDNFQSRRPNTSFCFLDIRSPGLGDTAMYLCATSRDSRGAGTQYFGPGTRLLVL.

The chain has TRBV9 and TRBJ2-1, with D maybe TRBD2 (5 bases). Germline assignment: CDR1 SGDLS and CDR2 YYNGEE. The CDR3 sequence is 16 residues long. V lost 0 bases, J lost 1 base, and 11 bases lay in between. The CDR3 DNA is TGTGCCAGCAGCGTAGATCCGGGGATATCCTACAATGAGCAGTTCTTC. Encoded protein: CASSVDPGISYNEQFF.

This clone was seen just once. The chain carries TRBV5-1 and TRBJ2-3; TRBD1 aligns across 8 bases. CDR1 is SGHRS and CDR2 is YFSETQ in the germline V gene. V lost 4 bases to trimming and J lost 5 bases; unmatched junction nucleotides: 12. The CDR3 sequence is 16 residues long. The DNA for the CDR3 is TGCGCCAGCAGCCTACTAGGGACAGGAGGGAGAGATACGCAGTATTTT. Translation: CASSLLGTGGRDTQYF. Filled out from reference TRBV5-1 and TRBJ2-3, the complete variable domain reads KAGVTQTPRYLIKTRGQQVTLSCSPISGHRSVSWYQQTPGQGLQFLFEYFSETQRNKGNFPGRFSGRQFSNSRSEMNVSTLELGDSALYLCASSLLGTGGRDTQYFGPGTRLTVL.

This sequence joins TRBV30 and TRBJ2-2; TRBD1 might be the D (5 bases). In germline, CDR1 is GTSNPN, CDR2 SVGIG (reference sequence). The CDR3 consists of 13 residues. V was trimmed by 3 bases and J by 7 bases, leaving 12 bases between them. As DNA, the CDR3 is TGTGCCTGGAGCCACAGGCTGGTCGGGGAGCTGTTTTTT. Its protein product is CAWSHRLVGELFF.

This sequence joins TRBV12-5 and TRBJ2-2; the match to TRBD2 covers 13 bases. V was clipped by 3 bases and J by 3 bases; unmatched bases: 7. Per germline, CDR1 LGHNT and CDR2 FRNRAP. CDR3 length equals 18 residues. CDR3 residues: CASGLQRLAGGYTGELFF. CDR3 nucleotides: TGTGCTAGTGGTTTACAAAGACTAGCGGGAGGTTACACCGGGGAGCTGTTTTTT.

The V call is TRBV5-1, the J call TRBJ1-2; 8 bases match TRBD1. CDR3 length: 17 amino acids. The germline gives CDR1 SGHRS, CDR2 YFSETQ. After removal of 0 bases from V and 6 bases from J, the junction contained 13 bases not matched to a gene. The CDR3 DNA is TGCGCCAGCAGCTTGGCCGTCCAGACAGGGGATGAGAATGGCTACACCTTC. This translates into CASSLAVQTGDENGYTF. Supplemented by reference TRBV5-1 and TRBJ1-2, the full variable domain reads KAGVTQTPRYLIKTRGQQVTLSCSPISGHRSVSWYQQTPGQGLQFLFEYFSETQRNKGNFPGRFSGRQFSNSRSEMNVSTLELGDSALYLCASSLAVQTGDENGYTFGSGTRLTVV.

The rearrangement links TRBV9 to TRBJ2-7; a possible D gene is TRBD2 (6 bases). The CDR3 extends over 15 amino acids. The germline V gene encodes CDR1 SGDLS and CDR2 YYNGEE. V shed 2 bases and J shed 0 bases, with 12 bases lying between them. CDR3 in amino acids: CASSVKDGSSYEQYF. CDR3 nucleotide sequence: TGTGCCAGCAGCGTCAAGGACGGGAGCTCCTACGAGCAGTACTTC.

This clone has a single count. The chain is built from TRBV9 and TRBJ2-7, with 11 bases identical to TRBD2. Germline V gene lookup returns CDR1 SGDLS and CDR2 YYNGEE. The V gene end was trimmed by 1 base and the J gene end by 4 bases; junction bases not matched to a gene: 7. This CDR3 has 16 residues. In DNA form, the CDR3 reads TGTGCCAGCAGCGTATTCCCGACTAGCGGGGCATACGAGCAGTACTTC. It yields the protein CASSVFPTSGAYEQYF. Together with reference TRBV9 and TRBJ2-7, the CDR3 gives the full variable domain: DSGVTQTPKHLITATGQRVTLRCSPRSGDLSVYWYQQSLDQGLQFLIQYYNGEERAKGNILERFSAQQFPDLHSELNLSSLELGDSALYFCASSVFPTSGAYEQYFGPGTRLTVT.

The CDR3 sequence is CASSQGEGGSEQFF. For the CDR3, the DNA is TGCGCCAGCAGCCAAGGCGAGGGAGGGAGTGAGCAGTTCTTC. V gene TRBV4-3 combines with J gene TRBJ2-1; 7 positions match TRBD2. CDR1 and CDR2 from the germline V gene are LGHNA and YSLEER. With 1 base clipped from V and 9 bases from J, the junction kept 6 bases outside the gene matches. This CDR3 has 14 amino acids.

V gene TRBV5-3 combines with J gene TRBJ1-5; possible D gene TRBD1, 6 bases. TRBV5-3 is assigned to the ORF class and has an uncertain function. Trimming cost V 0 bases and J 5 bases, with 15 bases left between them. The CDR3 has 16 amino acids. The CDR3 bases are TGTGCCAGAAGCTTGGGGGGGCGGCCGGGCCATCAGCCCCAGCATTTT. Translation: CARSLGGRPGHQPQHF.

This chain joins TRBV9 and TRBJ2-7; perhaps TRBD2 as D (6 bases). Germline V CDR1 and CDR2: SGDLS, YYNGEE. This CDR3 has 16 residues. Trimming took 0 bases from V and 0 from J, leaving 13 bases between them. The DNA of the CDR3 is TGTGCCAGCAGCGTAGAAGCTAGCGATTTCTCCTACGAGCAGTACTTC. This encodes CASSVEASDFSYEQYF.

The V and J genes are TRBV6-4 and TRBJ2-3, with TRBD2 matching 7 bases. V was pared by 0 bases and J by 0 bases, with 0 bases of the junction left unmatched. Germline CDR1 and CDR2: MRHNA and SNTAGT. This CDR3 is built from 15 residues. The DNA for the CDR3 is TGTGCCAGCAGTGACTCGGGGGGGAGCACAGATACGCAGTATTTT. It translates to CASSDSGGSTDTQYF.

The count of this clone is one. J is TRBJ2-7 and V is TRBV4-3; 9 bases map to TRBD1. This CDR3 contains 20 residues. Looked up from germline, CDR1 is LGHNA and CDR2 is YSLEER. With V trimmed by 0 bases and J by 3 bases, 18 bases remained unmatched. The CDR3 region is CASSQDAGTGFLPALYEQYF. For the CDR3, the DNA is TGCGCCAGCAGCCAAGATGCCGGGACAGGGTTCCTACCTGCCCTCTACGAGCAGTACTTC.

About this clone itself: At one end the junction does not follow the germline gene, possibly because of a read error. The sample carries other DNA sequences with the same CDR3. The J gene is TRBJ1-6, the V gene TRBV6-1; 7 bases fit TRBD1. CDR3 length: 17 amino acids. Germline lookup yields CDR1 MNHNS and CDR2 SASEGT. Here the CDR3 reads CASSAPRGQSYNSPLHF. Here the CDR3 DNA reads TGTGCCAGCAGTGCCCCTAGGGGACAGAGTTATAATTCCCCCCTCCACTTT.

CDR3 sequence: CASSLPSGGTIYNEQFF. The CDR3 region has the DNA TGTGCCAGCAGCTTGCCTAGCGGGGGGACAATCTACAATGAGCAGTTCTTC. The chain carries TRBV7-2 and TRBJ2-1, with 11 positions matching TRBD2. This CDR3 has 17 residues. Germline V gene sequence: CDR1 SGHTA, CDR2 FQGNSA. With 3 bases clipped from V and 3 bases from J, the junction kept 7 bases outside the gene matches.

The chain is built from TRBV29-1 and TRBJ2-2; 8 bases line up with TRBD2. There are 13 residues in the CDR3. With 4 bases clipped from V and 4 bases from J, the junction kept 2 bases outside the gene matches. Germline CDR1 is SQVTM and CDR2 is ANQGSEA. The DNA of the CDR3 is TGCAGCGTTGGAAGCGGGGGCACCGGGGAGCTGTTTTTT. Protein sequence: CSVGSGGTGELFF.

The V gene is TRBV28, the J gene TRBJ2-7; 7 nucleotides line up with TRBD1. In germline, CDR1 is MDHEN, CDR2 SYDVKM. V dropped 2 bases and J dropped 4; count of bases not matched to a gene: 11. The CDR3 loop spans 16 amino acids. CDR3 residues: CASSLIGGTASYEQYF. The CDR3 DNA follows: TGTGCCAGCAGTTTAATAGGTGGGACAGCCTCTTACGAGCAGTACTTC.

V is TRBV5-6 and J is TRBJ2-7; D is perhaps TRBD2 (6 bases). CDR1 is SGHDT, CDR2 YYEEEE, per germline. The CDR3 is 14 residues long. V lost 2 bases and J lost 1, with 10 bases in between. CDR3 bases: TGTGCCAGCAGCTTTCCTAGCGATTCCTACGAGCAGTACTTC. Amino acids: CASSFPSDSYEQYF.

The rearrangement uses TRBV27 and TRBJ1-5; D is possibly TRBD1 (6 bases). V shed 6 bases and J shed 2 bases, with 20 bases lying between them. CDR3 length equals 17 residues. CDR1 and CDR2 from the germline V gene are MNHEY and SMNVEV (reference sequence). The chain's CDR3 is CASRLGANPMGNQPQHF. The CDR3 nucleotides read TGTGCCAGCAGGTTGGGGGCGAACCCAATGGGCAATCAGCCCCAGCATTTT.

This clone has only one observation. The rearrangement uses TRBV28 and TRBJ1-5; D perhaps matches TRBD1 (5 bases). The CDR3 covers 13 residues. Germline CDR1 MDHEN, CDR2 SYDVKM. V was trimmed by 4 bases and J by 2 bases, leaving 6 bases between them. The CDR3 DNA sequence: TGTGCCAGCAGTTGGGGGGGCAATCAGCCCCAGCATTTT. This translates into CASSWGGNQPQHF. Using reference TRBV28 and TRBJ1-5 for the parts outside the CDR3, the full variable domain is DVKVTQSSRYLVKRTGEKVFLECVQDMDHENMFWYRQDPGLGLRLIYFSYDVKMKEKGDIPEGYSVSREKKERFSLILESASTNQTSMYLCASSWGGNQPQHFGDGTRLSIL.

The chain combines TRBV28 with TRBJ2-7; 12 bases map to TRBD2. The junction had 5 bases not matched to a gene; V was cut back by 1 base and J by 7 bases. Germline V gives CDR1 MDHEN, CDR2 SYDVKM. CDR3 length: 15 amino acids. The CDR3 DNA is TGTGCCAGCAGTTTATCGGGACTAGCGGGTCTTGAGCAGTACTTC. Amino acid sequence: CASSLSGLAGLEQYF. Supplemented by reference TRBV28 and TRBJ2-7, the full variable domain reads DVKVTQSSRYLVKRTGEKVFLECVQDMDHENMFWYRQDPGLGLRLIYFSYDVKMKEKGDIPEGYSVSREKKERFSLILESASTNQTSMYLCASSLSGLAGLEQYFGPGTRLTVT.

The chain recombines TRBV18 with TRBJ2-1, with 11 bases that match TRBD2. The V gene's germline CDR1 is KGHSH and CDR2 LQKENI. V trimming: 0 bases; J trimming: 2 bases; junction bases outside the gene matches: 6. CDR3 length equals 18 residues. The CDR3 bases are TGTGCCAGCTCACCACCGACTAGCGGGGACTACGCCTACAATGAGCAGTTCTTC. It yields the protein CASSPPTSGDYAYNEQFF. Combining the CDR3 with reference TRBV18 and TRBJ2-1 gives the whole variable domain NAGVMQNPRHLVRRRGQEARLRCSPMKGHSHVYWYRQLPEEGLKFMVYLQKENIIDESGMPKERFSAEFPKEGPSILRIQQVVRGDSAAYFCASSPPTSGDYAYNEQFFGPGTRLTVL.

In this sample, this clone turned up a few times. V is TRBV11-2 and J is TRBJ1-2, with 12 bases identical to TRBD1. Germline loops: CDR1 SGHAT, CDR2 FQNNGV. This CDR3 spans 17 amino acids. The J segment lost 5 bases and the V segment lost 7 bases, leaving 14 bases of the junction unmatched. For the CDR3, the DNA is TGTGCCAGCACGCCCGGGGACAGGGGGCGCATCCTGTATGGCTACACCTTC. Translating gives CASTPGDRGRILYGYTF. Full variable domain (remainder filled in from reference TRBV11-2 and TRBJ1-2): EAGVAQSPRYKIIEKRQSVAFWCNPISGHATLYWYQQILGQGPKLLIQFQNNGVVDDSQLPKDRFSAERLKGVDSTLKIQPAKLEDSAVYLCASTPGDRGRILYGYTFGSGTRLTVV.